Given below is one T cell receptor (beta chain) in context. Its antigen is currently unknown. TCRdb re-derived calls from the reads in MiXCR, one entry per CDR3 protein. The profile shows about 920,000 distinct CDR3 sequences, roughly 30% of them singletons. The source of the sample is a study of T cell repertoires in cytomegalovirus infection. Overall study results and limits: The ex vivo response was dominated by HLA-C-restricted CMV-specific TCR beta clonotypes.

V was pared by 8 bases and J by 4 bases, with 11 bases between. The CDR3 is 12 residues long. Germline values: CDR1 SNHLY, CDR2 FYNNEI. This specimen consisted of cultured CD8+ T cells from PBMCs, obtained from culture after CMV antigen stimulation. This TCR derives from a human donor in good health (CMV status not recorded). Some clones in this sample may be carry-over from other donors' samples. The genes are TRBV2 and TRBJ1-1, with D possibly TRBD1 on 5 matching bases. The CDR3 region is CASLSGVTEAFF. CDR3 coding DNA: TGTGCCAGCCTATCGGGGGTCACTGAAGCTTTCTTT.